Shown below are 9 T cell receptor beta chains from a single sample sequenced in a study of blood T cell repertoires in COVID-19. TCRdb's copy holds only in-frame clones and misses some; the assay was immunoSEQ multiplex PCR. Of hundreds of thousands of clones in the sample, roughly four fifths are singletons; the top ten hold roughly a tenth. Sequencing was done on a sample of peripheral blood. All receptors derive from a woman of 80 years or more with acute or convalescent COVID-19.

The chain couples TRBV18 to TRBJ2-5; D possibly corresponds to TRBD1 (5 bases). Trimming removed 3 bases from V and 3 bases from J, with 17 bases in between. The CDR3 runs 16 residues. CDR1 is KGHSH and CDR2 is LQKENI in the germline V gene. The CDR3: CASSPLQSRAKETQYF. In DNA form, the CDR3 reads TGTGCCAGCTCACCGCTTCAAAGCAGGGCTAAAGAGACCCAGTACTTC.

This clone was seen more than once but under ten times. The chain combines TRBV5-1 with TRBJ1-5, with TRBD1 matching over 8 bases. Germline CDR1 reads SGHRS; CDR2 reads YFSETQ. This CDR3 comprises 13 residues. The ends lost 2 bases at V and 9 bases at J; junction bases unmatched: 4. In nucleotides, the CDR3 is TGCGCCAGCAGCTTAGAGGGGACAGGGCCCCAGCATTTT. Its translation is CASSLEGTGPQHF.

This clone was seen once. The same CDR3 also results from other DNA sequences found in this sample. The J gene is TRBJ2-7, the V gene TRBV15; 7 bases map to TRBD1. Germline assignment: CDR1 LNHNV and CDR2 YYDKDF (reference sequence). J was trimmed by 0 bases and V by 3 bases; bases with no gene match: 2. This CDR3 contains 14 residues. The CDR3 nucleotides read TGTGCCACCAGCAGGGGGGACAGCTCCTACGAGCAGTACTTC. Protein product: CATSRGDSSYEQYF.

This clone was counted between two and nine times. The rearrangement links TRBV28 to TRBJ1-4; D perhaps matches TRBD1 (6 bases). The V end was cut by 5 bases, the J end by 5 bases, with 15 bases between. From germline, CDR1 is MDHEN and CDR2 SYDVKM. This CDR3 spans 15 amino acids. The CDR3: CASSPRGGRNEKLFF. In nucleotides, the CDR3 is TGTGCCAGCAGTCCGCGGGGGGGGCGAAATGAAAAACTGTTTTTT.

The J gene is TRBJ1-2, the V gene TRBV4-1, with TRBD1 identical over 7 bases. Germline V gene lookup returns CDR1 MGHRA and CDR2 YSYEKL. J gave up 1 base and V 3 bases, and 14 bases lay outside the gene matches. CDR3 length: 18 amino acids. This CDR3 reads CASSHLQLQGLINYGYTF. CDR3 coding DNA: TGCGCCAGCAGCCACCTACAATTACAGGGGCTGATTAACTATGGCTACACCTTC.

This clone has a single count. Here the CDR3 reads CASSRPDRGRYNEQFF. The DNA of the CDR3 is TGTGCCAGCAGTCGTCCCGACAGGGGACGTTACAATGAGCAGTTCTTC. The chain is built from TRBV28 and TRBJ2-1; TRBD1 matches at 8 bases. V shed 5 bases, J shed 4 bases, and the junction held 10 bases outside the gene matches. This CDR3 has 16 residues. CDR1 MDHEN and CDR2 SYDVKM come from the germline V gene. Full variable domain (remainder filled in from reference TRBV28 and TRBJ2-1): DVKVTQSSRYLVKRTGEKVFLECVQDMDHENMFWYRQDPGLGLRLIYFSYDVKMKEKGDIPEGYSVSREKKERFSLILESASTNQTSMYLCASSRPDRGRYNEQFFGPGTRLTVL.

This chain joins TRBV28 and TRBJ1-4, with TRBD1 as a possible D gene (6 bases). V gave up 5 bases and J gave up 6 bases, with 16 bases separating them. Germline V gene data show CDR1 as MDHEN and CDR2 as SYDVKM. The CDR3 spans 15 residues. The CDR3 sequence is CASSLGTISDEKLFF. The CDR3 DNA sequence: TGTGCCAGCAGTCTCGGGACAATCTCTGATGAAAAACTGTTTTTT. The whole variable domain, filled in from reference TRBV28 and TRBJ1-4, reads DVKVTQSSRYLVKRTGEKVFLECVQDMDHENMFWYRQDPGLGLRLIYFSYDVKMKEKGDIPEGYSVSREKKERFSLILESASTNQTSMYLCASSLGTISDEKLFFGSGTQLSVL.

The V gene is TRBV28, the J gene TRBJ1-5; TRBD1 matches 7 bases. Germline loops: CDR1 MDHEN, CDR2 SYDVKM. This CDR3 is 15 amino acids long. V dropped 0 bases and J dropped 6; count of bases not matched to a gene: 5. CDR3 in amino acids: CASSLWTGPGQPQHF. CDR3 bases: TGTGCCAGCAGTTTATGGACAGGGCCTGGTCAGCCCCAGCATTTT.

The chain joins TRBV5-4 to TRBJ1-6; TRBD1 agrees at 8 bases. After removal of 0 bases from V and 7 bases from J, the junction contained 6 bases not matched to a gene. Germline V gene sequence: CDR1 SGHNT, CDR2 YYREEE (reference sequence). The CDR3 totals 16 residues. The CDR3 DNA follows: TGTGCCAGCAGCTTGGTGGCAGGGGGCGGCAATTCACCCCTCCACTTT. Translation gives CASSLVAGGGNSPLHF.